This T cell receptor (beta chain) was found in a study of blood T cells in healthy people across ages. This clonotype was found once. A clone one base away is much larger, so this may be a read error. For the second PCR, which ran for roughly 6 to 12 cycles, a sample-barcoded 5' primer and a J-beta primer mix were used. Each sample provided no less than 2.5 million CDR3-containing paired-end reads. TCRdb used MiXCR to reprocess the 5' RACE reads, holding one entry per CDR3 protein. The data contain about 780,000 distinct CDR3 sequences, 46% of them singletons. Specimen: blood. The sequence was collected from an older man in good health.

The CDR3 nucleotides are TGCAGGGCGACACCAACACGGCGCGAGCAGTACTTC. The encoded protein is CRATPTRREQYF. This sequence joins TRBV20-1 and TRBJ2-7; no clear D gene. The CDR3 covers 12 residues. Germline V lookup: CDR1 DFQATT, CDR2 SNEGSKA (reference sequence).